This TCR beta chain was retrieved from a study of cytomegalovirus exposure and HLA in healthy donors (dated by TCRdb to 2015 to 2018). Regarding the study in general: An earlier analysis of approximately 640 of the donors reported approximately 270 Gb of sequence data and around 110 million unique TCR beta sequences from 150 million to 200 million T cells. The later analysis used no new phenotypic data to find candidate immune exposures, relying instead on TCR beta sequences and their occurrence across donors. A later genetic analysis took genome-wide SNP genotypes for about 55% of the 666 donors and used that subset as a discovery cohort. Because of strong linkage in the cohort, roughly 5 DR-DQ haplotypes were treated as single units for association and clustering. The number of typed donors differed by locus: roughly 629-640 for A, B, C, DRB1 and DQB1; 500 to 550 for DQA1; 606 for DPA1; and 450 to 480 for DPB1. HLA typing covered class I and class II loci at four-digit resolution. To predict cytomegalovirus infection status, the study combined high-throughput TCR immunosequencing, statistical association of individual TCRs with disease status, and machine learning. On average, roughly 250,000 unique TCR beta nucleotide sequences were sequenced per donor among fewer than 500 genotyped donors of the cohort, with 15% to 20% of those sequences being non-productive. Of the roughly 400 genotyped donors, over 65% fell in the genetic ancestry cluster associated with self-reported Caucasian donors. An early release covering about 600 HLA-typed donors comprised roughly 300 gigabases of sequencing data and around 80 million unique TCR sequences. An earlier analysis of nearly 600 of the donors applied high-throughput TCR beta sequencing to assess whether each TCR beta V gene segment acted as functional or pseudogenic. All discovery cohort repertoires had been generated on a single sequencing platform. A later analysis re-examined previously published TCR beta repertoires from more than 550 donors and added high-resolution HLA genotyping to investigate patterns of TCR occurrence. The aim of the study was to test whether cataloging public T cell receptors could identify signatures of past pathogen exposure. Besides the first cohort of 500 to 700 subjects, a separate validation cohort made up of some 110 different subjects was used. Donor age, sex, ethnicity and CMV serostatus were compiled alongside the repertoire data. The study profiled the T cell repertoires of hundreds of subjects by immunosequencing and related them to cytomegalovirus serostatus.

Broad study findings and their caveats: In a later analysis, HLA-associated TCR beta chains were found to be more clonally expanded and to have lower generation probabilities than equally common non-associated chains. Presence/absence analyses assumed roughly uniform sequencing depth across donors, an assumption that may not hold. Broadly in line with IMGT annotations, most TCR beta V segments showed up in productive rearrangements about 90% or about 30% of the time in an earlier analysis of about 500 of the donors. Three of the identified cytomegalovirus-associated TCR beta chains were confirmed in vitro to be specific for cytomegalovirus antigens. Some IMGT-functional V segments, including TRBV6-2 and TRBV6-3, could not be told apart with the 87-base-pair reads, so those segments were excluded. In both the original and validation cohorts, the classifier was reported to diagnose cytomegalovirus status with high specificity and sensitivity. Across donors, most TCR sequences were observed very rarely, whereas some public TCRs were present in many individuals. In a later analysis, TCR association rates were found to vary across HLA loci, with the most associated TCRs seen for DRB1 alleles and the fewest for HLA-C alleles. When HLA alleles, especially DR and DQ, strongly co-occurred, attributing TCR associations to individual alleles was difficult. A later genetic analysis associated a missense DCLRE1C variant with V-gene and J-gene trimming of TCR beta chains, and an independent cohort replicated the association. A total of 164 TCR beta chains were listed by the study as associated with cytomegalovirus. A further reported finding was that TCR beta sequences accurately predicted the HLA-A and HLA-B alleles for most subjects in the first cohort. According to a later analysis, most CMV-associated TCR beta chains appeared to be HLA-restricted, and the HLA associations seemed to be driven largely by CMV exposure. According to the authors, the approach could potentially be generalized to other disease states and immunological phenotypes. Several of the top co-occurrence clusters appeared to be linked to parvovirus B19, influenza, CMV and Epstein-Barr virus, according to a later analysis. In a later analysis, around 17,000 TCR beta sequences were associated with specific HLA alleles at a false discovery rate of 0.05. Correlated functional status among segregating V segments might be attributable to linkage disequilibrium, but an unknown experimental factor could not be ruled out. The sequencing pipeline was judged likely to have produced a cluster of highly shared sequence variants as a technical artifact. Approximately 16 rarely observed V segments, including chromosome 9 orphons, were excluded from the earlier analysis of approximately 500 of the donors because counts were too low. CMV serostatus was the only immune exposure information available for the cohort. According to a later genetic analysis, donors in an Asian-associated ancestry cluster had fewer N-insertions in productive TCRs than the approximately 690-donor mean. Because HLA typing was missing for some donors at each locus, association tests included only the typed subset. Only TCR beta chains were sequenced in this cohort, and the absence of alpha or paired-chain data limited detectable features.

The cohort consisted of 600 to 700 healthy bone marrow donors. Cohort members were all nominally healthy when sampled, although unrecorded immune exposures were likely present. The donor tested CMV seronegative, placing the donor among the 350 to 400 seronegative members of the cohort. Every donor gave a peripheral blood sample, and the peripheral blood mononuclear cells from that sample were used for TCR beta sequencing. Genomic DNA extraction from the blood cell samples was performed with the Qiagen DNeasy Blood Extraction Kit. V is cut back by 6 bases and J by 1 base, with 5 bases in the junction unmatched. CDR1 and CDR2, per the germline V gene, are SGHTA and FQGNSA. The CDR3 numbers 15 residues from cysteine through phenylalanine. Just CDR3 DNA is preserved here, 45 bases in frame from base 1. The library was built by means of the immunoSEQ multiplex PCR assay. A mixture of 60 forward primers for TCR Vbeta segments and 13 reverse primers for TCR Jbeta segments was used in the multiplex PCR. Amplification of the CDR3 region of rearranged TCR beta genes was performed with a multiplex PCR assay on genomic DNA. The amplified TCR beta libraries were sequenced on the Illumina HiSeq System as 87-base-pair reads. As for the original processing: A later analysis counted approximately 84 million unique TCR beta chains across the 670 or so repertoires, and about 10 million of these chains were shared by at least two donors. Raw reads were error-corrected and collapsed into unique sequences with a nearest-neighbor algorithm that merged closely related sequences to remove PCR and sequencing errors. CDR3 sequences were aligned to IMGT reference sequences to assign V, D and J gene segments. For a sequence to be retained, at least a six-nucleotide match to both a V gene segment and a J gene segment was required. Rearrangements were called productive when the CDR3 lacked stop codons and stayed in frame with V and J; all others were non-productive. CDR3 was defined by IMGT convention, running from the second conserved V-encoded cysteine to the conserved J-encoded phenylalanine. In an earlier analysis of around 540 of the donors, sequences lacking an unambiguous match to a single V gene segment were excluded. An earlier analysis of 587 of the donors classified V segments as functional when productive rearrangements were above 56.7% and as segregating when the standard deviation between donors was above 5%. A statistical classification framework was developed to diagnose cytomegalovirus status using the catalog of TCR beta chain sequences. V and J gene assignment, in a later analysis, came from comparing TCR nucleotide sequences with IMGT/GENE-DB human TR gene sequences. The TCRdist pipeline was used in a later analysis to assign CDR3 sequences and most-parsimonious VDJ recombination scenarios. In a later analysis, each TCR beta chain was defined by its CDR3 amino acid sequence together with its V-gene family, and reads lacking a unique V-gene family were excluded. In a later analysis, 450 to 600 highly shared, low-generation-probability nucleotide sequences were removed to address suspected cross-contamination and a sequencing artifact. In a later analysis, a clonal expansion index was calculated for each public chain from normalized within-repertoire ranks of inferred template counts. A later analysis computed generation probabilities with a VDJ recombination model fitted to out-of-frame rearrangements, and checked the results against IGoR. Hypergeometric tests were used in a later analysis to score TCR-TCR, TCR-HLA and TCR-CMV co-occurrence, with a repertoire-size bias correction applied to the TCR pairs. A later analysis estimated false discovery rates by permuting HLA or CMV assignments 20 times. In a later analysis, co-occurring TCRs were grouped using DBSCAN, and TCRdist sequence similarity was added for clustering within HLA-allele-positive subsets. Repertoires with fewer than 30,000 or more than 120,000 public chains, plus five repertoires with anomalous nucleotide sharing, were excluded from co-occurrence clustering. TCRdb holds this immuneACCESS table with in-frame rearrangements only. Some clones are missing; in checked studies, unresolved V genes explain under half, and the rest has no known cause. That table is the source of V, J and clone size, and D and trimming were worked out from the DNA. Counted in this sample were roughly 100,000 clones; more than 60% of them appeared once. Of the sample, 2.1% is held by the ten largest clones.

With respect to this clone: Its antigen is unknown. Base-call qualities are not available, and no considerably larger clone is one nucleotide away.

The sequencing input was PBMCs. The TCR was taken from a man aged 25-40 years in good health and CMV-seronegative. The rearrangement joined TRBV7-2 to TRBJ1-4; 7 junctional bases match TRBD1. The DNA reads TGTGCCAGCAGGCCTACAGGGGTAACTAATGAAAAACTGTTTTTT. It is translated as CASRPTGVTNEKLFF.